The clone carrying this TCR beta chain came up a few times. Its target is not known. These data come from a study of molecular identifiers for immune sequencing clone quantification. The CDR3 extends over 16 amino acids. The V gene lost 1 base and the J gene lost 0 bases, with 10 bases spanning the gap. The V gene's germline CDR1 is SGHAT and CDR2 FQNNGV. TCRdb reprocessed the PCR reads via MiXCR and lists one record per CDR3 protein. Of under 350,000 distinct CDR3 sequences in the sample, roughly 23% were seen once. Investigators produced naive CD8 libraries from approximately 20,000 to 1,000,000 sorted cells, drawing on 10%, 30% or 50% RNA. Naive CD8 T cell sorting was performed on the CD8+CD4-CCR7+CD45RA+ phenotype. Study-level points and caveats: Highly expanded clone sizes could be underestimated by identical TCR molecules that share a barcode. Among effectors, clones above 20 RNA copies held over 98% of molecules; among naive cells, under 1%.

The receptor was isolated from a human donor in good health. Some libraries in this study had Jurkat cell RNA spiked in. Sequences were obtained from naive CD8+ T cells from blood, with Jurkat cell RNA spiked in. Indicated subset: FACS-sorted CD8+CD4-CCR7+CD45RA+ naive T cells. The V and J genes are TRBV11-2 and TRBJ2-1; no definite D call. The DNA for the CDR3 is TGTGCCAGCAGCTTAGCCCCGGATACCTCCTACAATGAGCAGTTCTTC. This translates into CASSLAPDTSYNEQFF. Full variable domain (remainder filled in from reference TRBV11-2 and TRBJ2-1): EAGVAQSPRYKIIEKRQSVAFWCNPISGHATLYWYQQILGQGPKLLIQFQNNGVVDDSQLPKDRFSAERLKGVDSTLKIQPAKLEDSAVYLCASSLAPDTSYNEQFFGPGTRLTVL.